This TCR beta chain is from a study of immune heterogeneity within non-small cell lung tumors. For the study at large: There were 4 squamous cell carcinomas, more than eight non-squamous carcinomas and 1 tumor not otherwise specified.

This clonotype was picked up a small number of times. Its antigen is currently unknown. The CDR3 covers 15 residues. The V and J ends lost 0 bases and 4 bases respectively, with 14 bases between them. Per germline, CDR1 SGDLS and CDR2 YYNGEE. Broader study findings: Within a patient, dominant CDR3 beta clonotypes were shared across sites, though different locations had unique frequent clones. Local tumor mutational burden and local T-cell repertoire clonality showed a moderate significant correlation, R approximately 0.3.

The template for each sample was 450 to 750 ng of genomic DNA, which had been extracted from bulk tumor tissue. From each primary tumor, several far-apart biopsies were obtained during surgery. Curative operations were performed on patients who had untreated, newly diagnosed non-small cell lung cancer. The TCR beta CDR3 region underwent multiplex PCR amplification with 32 V and 13 J primers. TCRdb re-derived calls from the multiplex PCR reads in MiXCR, one entry per CDR3 protein. The table includes about 21,000 distinct CDR3 sequences, around 30% detected once. Material: lung tumor tissue. The genes are TRBV9 and TRBJ2-7; tentative D call: TRBD1 (6 bases). This TCR came from a middle-aged man with non-small cell lung cancer. CDR3 in DNA: TGTGCCAGCAGCGTAGGGGGGACAAATCCTTACGAGCAGTACTTC. Translated, it gives CASSVGGTNPYEQYF.